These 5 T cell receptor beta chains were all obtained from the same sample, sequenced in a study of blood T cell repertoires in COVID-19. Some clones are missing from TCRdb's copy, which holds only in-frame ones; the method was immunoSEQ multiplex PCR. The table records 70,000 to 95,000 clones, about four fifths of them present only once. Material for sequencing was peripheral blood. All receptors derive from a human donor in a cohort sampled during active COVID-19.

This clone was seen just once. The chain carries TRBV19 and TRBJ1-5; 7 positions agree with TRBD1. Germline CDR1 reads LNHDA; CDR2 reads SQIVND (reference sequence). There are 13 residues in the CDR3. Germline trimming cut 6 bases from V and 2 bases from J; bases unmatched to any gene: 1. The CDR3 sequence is CASRTGRNQPQHF. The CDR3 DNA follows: TGTGCCAGTAGGACAGGGCGCAATCAGCCCCAGCATTTT.

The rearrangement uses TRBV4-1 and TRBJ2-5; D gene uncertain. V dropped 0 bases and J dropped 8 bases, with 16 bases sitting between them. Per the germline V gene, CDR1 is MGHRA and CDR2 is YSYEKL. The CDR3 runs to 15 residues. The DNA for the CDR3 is TGCGCCAGCAGCCAAGAAAGTAGCACCTTTGGAACCCAGTACTTC. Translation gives CASSQESSTFGTQYF.

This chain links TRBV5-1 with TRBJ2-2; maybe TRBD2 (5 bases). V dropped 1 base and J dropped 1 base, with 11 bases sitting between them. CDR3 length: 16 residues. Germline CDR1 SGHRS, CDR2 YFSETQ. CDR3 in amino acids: CASSLQSGLNTGELFF. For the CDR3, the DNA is TGCGCCAGCAGCTTGCAGTCGGGATTGAACACCGGGGAGCTGTTTTTT. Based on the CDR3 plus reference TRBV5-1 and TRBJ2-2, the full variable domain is KAGVTQTPRYLIKTRGQQVTLSCSPISGHRSVSWYQQTPGQGLQFLFEYFSETQRNKGNFPGRFSGRQFSNSRSEMNVSTLELGDSALYLCASSLQSGLNTGELFFGEGSRLTVL.

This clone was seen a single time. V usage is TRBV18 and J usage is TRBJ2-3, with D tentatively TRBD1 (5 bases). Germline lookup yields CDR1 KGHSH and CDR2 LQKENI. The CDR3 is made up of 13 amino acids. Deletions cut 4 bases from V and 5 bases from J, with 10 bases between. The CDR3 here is CASSQTAEDTQYF. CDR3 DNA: TGTGCCAGCTCACAGACAGCCGAAGATACGCAGTATTTT.

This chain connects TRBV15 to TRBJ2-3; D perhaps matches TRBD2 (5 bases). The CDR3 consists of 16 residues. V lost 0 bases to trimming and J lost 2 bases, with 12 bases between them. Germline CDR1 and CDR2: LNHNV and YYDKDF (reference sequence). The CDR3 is CATSRDRASYTDTQYF. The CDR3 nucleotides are TGTGCCACCAGCAGAGATCGGGCTAGCTACACAGATACGCAGTATTTT.